The 24 T cell receptor beta chains reported below all come from one sample, sequenced in a study of identical twins. Using its own MiXCR run on the 5' RACE reads, TCRdb lists one record per CDR3 protein. Of fewer than 250,000 distinct CDR3 sequences in the sample, 7.5% were seen once. These data were also reused for a study on yellow fever vaccine responses in identical twins.

Sequencing was done on a sample of CD8+ T cells sorted from blood. These receptor sequences come from a woman under 30 in good health.

This clonotype was seen repeatedly, ten times or more. The gene calls are TRBV3-1 and TRBJ1-4; TRBD1 matches at 8 bases. The trim removed 6 bases at V and 7 bases at J, leaving 10 bases unmatched. CDR1 LGHDT and CDR2 YNNKEL come from the germline V gene (reference sequence). This CDR3 is 15 amino acids long. The DNA for the CDR3 is TGTGCCAGCAGATCTGCAGGGGGCAGAAGTGAAAAACTGTTTTTT. Amino acid sequence: CASRSAGGRSEKLFF.

There are a few counts of this clonotype. J is TRBJ2-6 and V is TRBV6-5, with D unresolved. CDR3 length: 15 residues. The germline V and J ends were trimmed by 2 bases and 0 bases, with 5 bases remaining between them. Per the germline V gene, CDR1 is MNHEY and CDR2 is SVGAGI. The CDR3 DNA sequence: TGTGCCAGCAGTTACGCAAGCTCTGGGGCCAACGTCCTGACTTTC. It encodes CASSYASSGANVLTF.

This rearrangement joins TRBV5-1 to TRBJ1-4, with D possibly TRBD1 on 5 matching bases. V dropped 0 bases and J dropped 11 bases, with 17 bases sitting between them. CDR1 is SGHRS, CDR2 YFSETQ, per germline. The CDR3 loop spans 15 amino acids. As DNA, the CDR3 is TGCGCCAGCAGCTTGGATTCGGGGGATAGAACCAAACTGTTTTTT. Its translation: CASSLDSGDRTKLFF.

The rearrangement joins TRBV7-9 to TRBJ2-5, with TRBD1 identical over 8 bases. Trimming cost V 5 bases and J 5 bases; bases outside gene matches: 13. Germline CDR1 and CDR2: SEHNR and FQNEAQ (reference sequence). The CDR3 contains 16 residues. Written as DNA, the CDR3 is TGTGCCAGCAGCACTCCGACAGGGGTAATTTTGGAGACCCAGTACTTC. Translation gives CASSTPTGVILETQYF.

In its sample, this clonotype was seen many times. CDR3 sequence: CSVETGQGLETQYF. CDR3 in DNA: TGCAGCGTTGAAACAGGACAGGGGCTGGAGACCCAGTACTTC. The chain uses TRBV29-1 and TRBJ2-5, with 9 positions matching TRBD1. This CDR3 is 14 amino acids long. V shed 2 bases, J shed 5 bases, and the junction held 6 bases outside the gene matches. Germline V gene data show CDR1 as SQVTM and CDR2 as ANQGSEA.

This clonotype occurred many times. The V call is TRBV3-1, the J call TRBJ2-3; D is tentatively TRBD1 or TRBD2 (5 bases each). The CDR3 contains 14 residues. Trimming took 8 bases from V and 0 from J, leaving 12 bases between them. Germline-derived CDR1 and CDR2 are LGHDT and YNNKEL (reference sequence). CDR3 sequence reads: CASGDGYSTDTQYF. The CDR3 nucleotides are TGTGCCAGCGGGGACGGTTATAGCACAGATACGCAGTATTTT.

In this sample, this clonotype turned up many times. The chain has TRBV7-9 and TRBJ1-4; no clear D gene. Between the trimmed V and J ends, which lost 5 bases and 13 bases, there was a span of 11 bases. The CDR3 sequence is 11 residues long. From germline, CDR1 is SEHNR and CDR2 FQNEAQ (reference sequence). The CDR3 sequence: CASSLNYGLFF. DNA for the CDR3: TGTGCCAGCAGCCTCAACTATGGACTGTTTTTT.

This clonotype was recorded at least ten times. The chain has TRBV7-9 and TRBJ2-7; 7 bases match TRBD2. In germline, CDR1 is SEHNR, CDR2 FQNEAQ (reference sequence). This CDR3 contains 16 residues. V lost 5 bases to trimming and J lost 0 bases; unmatched junction nucleotides: 10. CDR3 DNA: TGTGCCAGCAGCCCCCTTGTAGCGGGCCGCTCCTACGAGCAGTACTTC. Its translation is CASSPLVAGRSYEQYF.

This clonotype was picked up a small number of times. This chain links TRBV2 with TRBJ1-1; 7 bases align to TRBD1. Germline V gene data show CDR1 as SNHLY and CDR2 as FYNNEI. Germline trimming cut 6 bases from V and 4 bases from J; bases unmatched to any gene: 5. The CDR3 length is 13 residues. CDR3 in amino acids: CASRIGTATEAFF. CDR3 DNA sequence: TGTGCCAGCAGGATCGGGACAGCCACTGAAGCTTTCTTT. Complete variable domain (other parts from reference TRBV2 and TRBJ1-1): EPEVTQTPSHQVTQMGQEVILRCVPISNHLYFYWYRQILGQKVEFLVSFYNNEISEKSEIFDDQFSVERPDGSNFTLKIRSTKLEDSAMYFCASRIGTATEAFFGQGTRLTVV.

The genes are TRBV2 and TRBJ2-1, with 14 bases that match TRBD2. The CDR3 totals 15 residues. V was clipped by 6 bases and J by 6 bases; unmatched bases: 4. Germline V gives CDR1 SNHLY, CDR2 FYNNEI. The CDR3 sequence is CASRPGTSGSNEQFF. In DNA form, the CDR3 reads TGTGCCAGCAGACCTGGGACTAGCGGGAGCAATGAGCAGTTCTTC.

The gene calls are TRBV6-1 and TRBJ1-2; D call uncertain. CDR1 and CDR2 from the germline V gene are MNHNS and SASEGT. V was pared by 7 bases and J by 0 bases, with 15 bases between. The CDR3 loop spans 15 amino acids. This chain's CDR3 is CASIALGSPNYGYTF. CDR3 nucleotide sequence: TGTGCCAGCATCGCCCTAGGGAGCCCTAACTATGGCTACACCTTC.

Many counts were recorded for this clonotype. The chain is built from TRBV11-2 and TRBJ2-7; a possible D gene is TRBD1 (6 bases). V gave up 0 bases and J gave up 2 bases, with 17 bases separating them. Germline V gives CDR1 SGHAT, CDR2 FQNNGV. The CDR3 contains 17 residues. CDR3 DNA sequence: TGTGCCAGCAGCTTAGACGGGGCTGGACAGCACCCCTACGAGCAGTACGTC. This encodes CASSLDGAGQHPYEQYV.

In its sample, this clonotype was seen a few times. This chain uses TRBV20-1 with TRBJ2-1; 9 bases are a match to TRBD2. CDR3 length: 15 amino acids. The junction had 11 bases not matched to a gene; V was cut back by 6 bases and J by 5 bases. Germline values: CDR1 DFQATT, CDR2 SNEGSKA (reference sequence). The CDR3 DNA reads TGCAGTGCCCAGGTCCTAGCGGGACAGAACAATGAGCAGTTCTTC. Protein: CSAQVLAGQNNEQFF.

This clonotype has only a few counts. The J gene is TRBJ2-1, the V gene TRBV7-8; the match to TRBD1 covers 9 bases. Germline assignment: CDR1 SGHVS and CDR2 FQNEAQ. J gave up 3 bases and V 8 bases, and 5 bases lay outside the gene matches. The CDR3 is 14 residues long. The CDR3 coding sequence is TGTGCCAGCGGGGGGACAGGGTTCTACAATGAGCAGTTCTTC. Its protein product is CASGGTGFYNEQFF.

This chain joins TRBV15 and TRBJ2-5; D might be TRBD2 (6 bases). The CDR3 has 15 amino acids. Germline V gene data show CDR1 as LNHNV and CDR2 as YYDKDF (reference sequence). V shed 0 bases and J shed 2 bases, with 10 bases lying between them. The CDR3 here is CATSRDRGVQETQYF. The CDR3 DNA sequence: TGTGCCACCAGCAGAGATCGCGGGGTTCAAGAGACCCAGTACTTC.

This clonotype was detected a few times. The chain carries TRBV3-1 and TRBJ1-1, with unresolved D. The CDR3 is 12 residues long. V dropped 2 bases and J dropped 2 bases, with 3 bases sitting between them. CDR1 is LGHDT and CDR2 is YNNKEL in the germline V gene (reference sequence). The CDR3 loop is CASSQRNTEAFF. CDR3 nucleotide sequence: TGTGCCAGCAGCCAAAGAAACACTGAAGCTTTCTTT.

The V gene is TRBV19, the J gene TRBJ2-7, with D tentatively TRBD2 (5 bases). Germline V gene data show CDR1 as LNHDA and CDR2 as SQIVND (reference sequence). V lost 6 bases and J lost 0, with 15 bases in between. The CDR3 length is 15 residues. This CDR3 reads CASSVEDGSSYEQYF. The DNA of the CDR3 is TGTGCCAGTAGCGTCGAGGATGGGAGCTCCTACGAGCAGTACTTC.

This sequence joins TRBV2 and TRBJ1-1; the match to TRBD1 covers 7 bases. The CDR3 sequence is 13 residues long. V lost 7 bases, J lost 5 bases, and 7 bases stayed unmatched. Germline V gene sequence: CDR1 SNHLY, CDR2 FYNNEI. As DNA, the CDR3 is TGTGCCAGCACAGACAGGGTTGGAACTGAAGCTTTCTTT. Protein sequence: CASTDRVGTEAFF.

This clonotype was counted at least ten times. The V call is TRBV29-1, the J call TRBJ2-1, with D maybe TRBD1 (5 bases). The CDR3 totals 16 residues. The V end was cut by 7 bases, the J end by 0 bases, with 19 bases between. Germline assignment: CDR1 SQVTM and CDR2 ANQGSEA. The CDR3 DNA reads as TGCAGCGCCCGAAGCCTACAGGAACGCTCCTACAATGAGCAGTTCTTC. This encodes CSARSLQERSYNEQFF.

The genes are TRBV28 and TRBJ2-2; no clear D gene. Trimming left V 4 bases short and J 7 bases short, with 13 bases between. The CDR3 is made up of 14 amino acids. Germline V lookup: CDR1 MDHEN, CDR2 SYDVKM. The CDR3 loop reads CASSSPFENGELFF. The CDR3, as DNA: TGTGCCAGCAGTTCCCCTTTTGAAAACGGGGAGCTGTTTTTT.

The chain combines TRBV14 with TRBJ2-2; D is perhaps TRBD2 (6 bases). The CDR3 is 16 residues long. The V and J ends lost 3 bases and 3 bases respectively, with 14 bases between them. Per the germline V gene, CDR1 is SGHDN and CDR2 is FVKESK. The CDR3 spells CASSQLAGIYTGELFF. In DNA, the CDR3 is TGTGCCAGCAGCCAGCTTGCGGGAATATACACCGGGGAGCTGTTTTTT.

V is TRBV20-1 and J is TRBJ2-7; no firm D call. In germline, CDR1 is DFQATT, CDR2 SNEGSKA (reference sequence). This CDR3 contains 13 residues. The V end lost 6 bases, the J end lost 3 bases, and 15 bases lay between the germline ends. The CDR3 reads CSAMPQNRYEQYF. For the CDR3, the DNA is TGCAGTGCAATGCCCCAGAACCGCTACGAGCAGTACTTC.

The sample holds many counts of this clonotype. V usage is TRBV12-3 or TRBV12-4 and J usage is TRBJ2-7; 9 bases match TRBD1. V dropped 5 bases and J dropped 6; count of bases not matched to a gene: 8. CDR3 size: 14 residues. CDR3 region: CASSPLGQGSEQYF. CDR3 sequence (DNA): TGTGCCAGCAGTCCTCTTGGACAGGGGTCCGAGCAGTACTTC.

The genes are TRBV20-1 and TRBJ2-2, with 7 positions matching TRBD1. Germline-derived CDR1 and CDR2 are DFQATT and SNEGSKA (reference sequence). J was trimmed by 5 bases and V by 2 bases; bases with no gene match: 17. The CDR3 covers 18 residues. The chain's CDR3 is CSARLMGADRVKTGELFF. The CDR3 DNA is TGCAGTGCTAGACTTATGGGGGCTGACAGGGTTAAGACCGGGGAGCTGTTTTTT.